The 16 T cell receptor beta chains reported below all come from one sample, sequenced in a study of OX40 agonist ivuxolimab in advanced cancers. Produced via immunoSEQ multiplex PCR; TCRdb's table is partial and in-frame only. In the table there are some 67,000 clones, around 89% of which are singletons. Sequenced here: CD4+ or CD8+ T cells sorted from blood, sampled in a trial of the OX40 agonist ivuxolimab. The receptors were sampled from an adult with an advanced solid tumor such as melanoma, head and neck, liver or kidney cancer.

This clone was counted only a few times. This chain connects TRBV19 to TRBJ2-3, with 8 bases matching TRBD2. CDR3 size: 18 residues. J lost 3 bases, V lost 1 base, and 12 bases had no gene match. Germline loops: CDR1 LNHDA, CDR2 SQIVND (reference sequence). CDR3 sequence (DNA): TGTGCCAGTAGTATAGGCCCCGGGGGGGGCCGGTCGACAGATACGCAGTATTTT. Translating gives CASSIGPGGGRSTDTQYF.

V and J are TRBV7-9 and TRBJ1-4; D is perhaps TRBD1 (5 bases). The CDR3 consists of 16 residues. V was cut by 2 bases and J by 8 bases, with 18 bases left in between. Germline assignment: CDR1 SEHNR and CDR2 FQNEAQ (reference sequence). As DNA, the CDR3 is TGTGCCAGCAGCTTACTCGGGGCAGCCAGCGACGAAAAACTGTTTTTT. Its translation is CASSLLGAASDEKLFF.

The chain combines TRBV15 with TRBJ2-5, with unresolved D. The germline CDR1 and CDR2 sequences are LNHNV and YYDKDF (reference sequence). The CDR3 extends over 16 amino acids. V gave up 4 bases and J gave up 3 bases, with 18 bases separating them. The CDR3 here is CATSTGVDIGKETQYF. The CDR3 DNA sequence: TGTGCCACCAGCACGGGCGTCGATATTGGGAAAGAGACCCAGTACTTC. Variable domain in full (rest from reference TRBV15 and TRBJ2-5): DAMVIQNPRYQVTQFGKPVTLSCSQTLNHNVMYWYQQKSSQAPKLLFHYYDKDFNNEADTPDNFQSRRPNTSFCFLDIRSPGLGDTAMYLCATSTGVDIGKETQYFGPGTRLLVL.

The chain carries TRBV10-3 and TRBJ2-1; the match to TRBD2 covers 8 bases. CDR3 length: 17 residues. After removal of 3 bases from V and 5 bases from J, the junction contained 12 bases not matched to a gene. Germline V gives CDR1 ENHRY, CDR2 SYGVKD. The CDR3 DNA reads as TGTGCCATCAGTGATCGAGGAGCGGGGGCGAACCACAATGAGCAGTTCTTC. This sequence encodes CAISDRGAGANHNEQFF.

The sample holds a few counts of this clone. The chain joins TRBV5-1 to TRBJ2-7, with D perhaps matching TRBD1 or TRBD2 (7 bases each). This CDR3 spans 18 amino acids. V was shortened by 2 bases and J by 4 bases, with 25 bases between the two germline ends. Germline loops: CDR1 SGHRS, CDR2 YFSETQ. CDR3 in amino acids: CASSLRPGGQGEPYEQYF. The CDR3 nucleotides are TGCGCCAGCAGCTTAAGGCCCGGGGGGCAGGGGGAACCATACGAGCAGTACTTC.

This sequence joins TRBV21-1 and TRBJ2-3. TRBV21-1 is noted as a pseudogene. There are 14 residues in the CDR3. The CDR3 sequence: CASSKEQGTDTQYF. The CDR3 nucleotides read TGTGCCAGCAGCAAAGAGCAAGGGACAGATACGCAGTATTTT.

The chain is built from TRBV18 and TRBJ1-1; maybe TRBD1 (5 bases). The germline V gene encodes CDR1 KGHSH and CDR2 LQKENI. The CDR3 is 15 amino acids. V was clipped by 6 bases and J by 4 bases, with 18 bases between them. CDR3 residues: CASSPREGLRTEAFF. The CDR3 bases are TGTGCCAGCTCCCCCCGCGAGGGGCTGCGCACTGAAGCTTTCTTT.

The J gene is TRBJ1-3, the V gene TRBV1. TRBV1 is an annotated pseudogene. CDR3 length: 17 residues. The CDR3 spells CTSSQDRDRSSGNTIYF. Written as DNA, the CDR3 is TGCACCAGCAGCCAAGATCGGGACCGATCCTCTGGAAACACCATATATTTT.

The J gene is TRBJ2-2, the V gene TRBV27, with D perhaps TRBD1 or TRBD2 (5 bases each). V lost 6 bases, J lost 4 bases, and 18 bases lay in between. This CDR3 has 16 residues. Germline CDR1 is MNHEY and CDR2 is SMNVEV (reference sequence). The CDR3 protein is CASSRGEGTLTGELFF. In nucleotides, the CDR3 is TGTGCCAGCAGCAGAGGGGAAGGTACCCTCACCGGGGAGCTGTTTTTT.

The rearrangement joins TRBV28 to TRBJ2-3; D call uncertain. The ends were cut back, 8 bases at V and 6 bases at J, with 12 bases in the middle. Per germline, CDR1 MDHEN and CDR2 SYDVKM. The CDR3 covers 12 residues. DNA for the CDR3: TGTGCCAGCGGATCCACACAGGATACGCAGTATTTT. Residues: CASGSTQDTQYF. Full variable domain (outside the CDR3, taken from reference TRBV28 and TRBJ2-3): DVKVTQSSRYLVKRTGEKVFLECVQDMDHENMFWYRQDPGLGLRLIYFSYDVKMKEKGDIPEGYSVSREKKERFSLILESASTNQTSMYLCASGSTQDTQYFGPGTRLTVL.

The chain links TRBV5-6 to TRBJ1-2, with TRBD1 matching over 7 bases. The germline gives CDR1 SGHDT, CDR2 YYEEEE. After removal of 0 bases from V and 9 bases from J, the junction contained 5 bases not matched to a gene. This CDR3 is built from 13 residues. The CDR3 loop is CASSLAATGRYTF. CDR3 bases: TGTGCCAGCAGCTTGGCGGCGACAGGGCGCTACACCTTC.

CDR3 coding DNA: TGTGCCAGCAGTTTGTCCTCCTATCGGGGCTACACCTTC. It is translated as CASSLSSYRGYTF. The chain combines TRBV28 with TRBJ1-2, with D unclear. The germline V gene encodes CDR1 MDHEN and CDR2 SYDVKM. There are 13 residues in the CDR3. Trimming removed 3 bases from V and 8 bases from J, with 13 bases in between.

CDR3 amino acids: CASSLGQNSNEQFF. The CDR3 DNA is TGCGCCAGCAGCTTGGGACAGAATTCCAATGAGCAGTTCTTC. This chain uses TRBV5-1 with TRBJ2-1; D possibly corresponds to TRBD1 (5 bases). Trimming cost V 0 bases and J 6 bases, with 10 bases left between them. Looked up from germline, CDR1 is SGHRS and CDR2 is YFSETQ. The CDR3 extends over 14 amino acids.

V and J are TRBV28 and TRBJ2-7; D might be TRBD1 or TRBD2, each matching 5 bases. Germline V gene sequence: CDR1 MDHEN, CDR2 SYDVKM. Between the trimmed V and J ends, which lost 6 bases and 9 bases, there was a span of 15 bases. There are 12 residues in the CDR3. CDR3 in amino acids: CASSRDRAGQYF. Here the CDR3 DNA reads TGTGCCAGCAGCCGGGACCGCGCTGGGCAGTACTTC.

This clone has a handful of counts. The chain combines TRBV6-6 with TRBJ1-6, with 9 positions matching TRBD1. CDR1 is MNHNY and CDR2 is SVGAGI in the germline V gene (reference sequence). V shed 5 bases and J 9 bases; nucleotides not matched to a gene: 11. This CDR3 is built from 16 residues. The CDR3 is CASSRTGVPSGSPLHF. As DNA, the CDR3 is TGTGCCAGCAGTCGGACAGGGGTCCCATCGGGTTCACCCCTCCACTTT.

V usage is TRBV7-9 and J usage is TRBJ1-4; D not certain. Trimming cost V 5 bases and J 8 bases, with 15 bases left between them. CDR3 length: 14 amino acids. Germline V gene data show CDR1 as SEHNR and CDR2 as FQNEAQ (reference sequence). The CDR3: CASSREAVGEKLFF. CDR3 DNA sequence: TGTGCCAGCAGCCGCGAAGCGGTAGGCGAAAAACTGTTTTTT.